The source of this TCR beta chain is a study of blood T cell repertoires in COVID-19. Overall study: Both acute and convalescent COVID-19 samples were obtained from the United States, Italy and Spain. The cDNA or gDNA used as material had been derived from T cells, B-cell-depleted T cells, or PBMCs.

Germline loops: CDR1 SGHDN, CDR2 FVKESK. Trimming cost V 0 bases and J 3 bases, with 5 bases left between them. This CDR3 has 13 residues. Donors were grouped by their self-reported clinical history. Recovered Cohort 3 donors showed two negative PCRs, clearance, or symptom resolution. Method: immunoSEQ multiplex PCR; TCRdb's copy keeps in-frame clones and lacks some. The sample includes 310,000 or so clones, 87% of them seen just once. The source is a middle-aged woman who had recovered from COVID-19. The sequenced material came from PBMCs or T cells enriched from blood (not recorded which). This rearrangement joins TRBV14 to TRBJ1-2; no clear D. As DNA, the CDR3 is TGTGCCAGCAGCCAAGACTTCTACTATGGCTACACCTTC. This codes for CASSQDFYYGYTF.